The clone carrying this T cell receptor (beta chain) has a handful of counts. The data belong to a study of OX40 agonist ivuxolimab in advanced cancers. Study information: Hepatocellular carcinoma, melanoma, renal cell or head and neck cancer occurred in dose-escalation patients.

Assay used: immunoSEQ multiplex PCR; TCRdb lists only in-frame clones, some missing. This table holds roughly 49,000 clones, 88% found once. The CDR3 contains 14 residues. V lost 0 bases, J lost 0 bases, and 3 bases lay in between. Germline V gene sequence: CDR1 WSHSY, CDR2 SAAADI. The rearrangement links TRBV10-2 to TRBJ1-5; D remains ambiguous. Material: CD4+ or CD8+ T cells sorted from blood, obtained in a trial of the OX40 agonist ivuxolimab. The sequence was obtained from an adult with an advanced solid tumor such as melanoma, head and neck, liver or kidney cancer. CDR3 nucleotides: TGCGCCAGCAGTGAGTCGTTTAGCAATCAGCCCCAGCATTTT. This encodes CASSESFSNQPQHF.